This T cell receptor beta chain derives from a study of T-cell memory formation after mild COVID-19 (dated by TCRdb to the early 2020s). General notes on the study: TCR sequence clusters from the two donors were found to be largely donor specific. The cohort comprised two young, previously healthy adult volunteers, one female and one male. In a couple of donors, T-cell clones that expanded and contracted after mild COVID-19 were tracked by sequencing TCRalpha and TCRbeta repertoires over time. What the research found in general, with its limitations: SARS-CoV-2 specificity was not confirmed for the second-wave clones peaking on day 37. The detection of some responding clones in pre-infection memory suggests that pre-existing cross-reactive memory T cells joined the SARS-CoV-2 response. The study covered only a couple of mild cases, and larger cohorts including severe cases with pre-infection samples were considered necessary. Contracting CD4+ clones were found mainly in CM and EM memory subsets, while CD8+ clones were enriched in EMRA. From day 15 to 85, contracting clones showed balanced CD4/CD8 phenotypes, whereas a second wave of clones that expanded from day 15 to 37 leaned towards CD4+.

The listed sequencing device is Illumina NovaSeq 6000. Using 5'RACE with constant-segment primers, TCRalpha and TCRbeta cDNA libraries were constructed, with sample barcodes and unique molecular identifiers added in the process. RNA was extracted from every sample with Trizol reagent. Libraries were amplified in two PCR steps, with a second sample barcode and Illumina TruSeq adapters added in the second step. Sequencing of libraries was performed on an Illumina NovaSeq with 2 x 150 bp paired-end reads. As for how the authors treated the data: Reads were demultiplexed and collapsed into UMI-guided consensus sequences with migec v1.2.7. Using mixcr v2.1.11, UMI consensuses were aligned to TRA and TRB V and J templates and then assembled into clonotypes. A clonotype was counted as expanded or contracted only if both edgeR and NoisET called the change significant, with noise models trained on biological replicates. edgeR calls used a false discovery rate-adjusted p below 0.01 and a log2 fold-change threshold of 1. As an exploratory analysis of dynamics, max-normalized trajectories of the 1000 most abundant clonotypes were examined with PCA combined with hierarchical clustering. Separately sequenced CD4+ and CD8+ repertoires were used to assign a CD4 or CD8 phenotype to each responding clone. TCRdb reprocessing: public reads trimmed at Q25 with fastp, clones called with MiXCR, in-frame beta chains kept. Each record represents a unique CDR3 protein, reported with the most common genes and DNA among its rows. The V and J calls and clone size come from TCRdb's table, not from the authors' own analysis. This sample holds 410,000 or so distinct CDR3 sequences; about a quarter were observed only once. The ten largest account for around 13% of the sample.

Ficoll-Paque density gradient centrifugation was the method used to isolate PBMCs. The germline V gene provides CDR1 SNHLY and CDR2 FYNNEI. V lost 6 bases and J lost 8 bases, and the count of bases not matched to a germline gene is 4. From the cysteine through the phenylalanine, the CDR3 covers 12 amino acids. CDR3 DNA only is kept here, 36 bases in frame from base 1. Worth noting for this clonotype: No cognate antigen has been identified for it. No quality values exist for individual bases; no much larger clone is one base distant.

Material: PBMCs or a T cell subset sorted from them (not recorded which). The TCR sequence derives from an adult woman who had mild COVID-19 (a few samples of this study predate the infection). The sample titles of this study are shuffled in the database, so cell type and time point are left out; the donor was told from shared clones. The sequence is built from TRBV2 and TRBJ1-3, and TRBD1 matches 7 of the central bases. The nucleotide sequence is TGTGCCAGCAGACGACAGGGTGACACCATATATTTT. This encodes CASRRQGDTIYF.